These T cell receptor beta chains were read from a single sample in a study of cytomegalovirus exposure and HLA in healthy donors. The method was immunoSEQ multiplex PCR; TCRdb's version includes in-frame clones alone and lacks a portion of them. In the table there are around 110,000 clones, around 60% of which are singletons. Sequenced sample: PBMCs. These receptors all stem from a woman aged 35 to 49 in good health and CMV-seropositive. Each CDR3 is given with its conserved first and last residue. D genes are given only for firm matches. For some rows the clone size is stated as once, few or many, or as a class when expanded; others skip it.

j_gene	abundance	v_gene	d_gene	CDR3aa	CDR3nt
TRBJ2-7	NA	TRBV6-4	TRBD2	CASTSLLATQRDLPKYEQYF	TGTGCCAGCACCTCTCTACTAGCGACTCAAAGGGACTTACCGAAGTACGAGCAGTACTTC
TRBJ2-1	NA	TRBV7-9	TRBD2	CASTSTWEDGLAGNEQFF	TGTGCCAGCACTTCGACCTGGGAAGACGGACTAGCGGGAAATGAGCAGTTCTTC
TRBJ2-5	NA	TRBV21-1	NA	CASIHLAGVAGSETQYF	TGTGCCAGCATTCATCTAGCGGGGGTGGCGGGTAGTGAGACCCAGTACTTC
TRBJ1-6	once	TRBV4-3	NA	CASSPRTPTGRESSPLHF	TGCGCCAGCAGCCCTCGGACCCCAACAGGGAGGGAAAGTTCACCCCTCCACTTT
TRBJ2-1	few	TRBV4-2	TRBD2	CASSQDIGPSGLGSSYNEQFF	TGTGCCAGCAGCCAAGATATAGGGCCTAGCGGGTTGGGGAGCTCCTACAATGAGCAGTTCTTC
TRBJ1-1	NA	TRBV18	TRBD1	CASSPRLTTGTGNTEAFF	TGTGCCAGCTCACCCCGCCTCACCACCGGGACAGGGAATACTGAAGCTTTCTTT
TRBJ1-1	NA	TRBV19	NA	CASSMGQMNTEAFF	TGTGCCAGTAGTATGGGACAAATGAACACTGAAGCTTTCTTT
TRBJ2-2	NA	TRBV29-1	TRBD2	CSVARLAEAGELFF	TGCAGCGTTGCCCGACTAGCGGAGGCCGGGGAGCTGTTTTTT
TRBJ2-7	once	TRBV29-1	NA	CSVATGITGEQYF	TGCAGCGTTGCCACCGGGATTACCGGCGAGCAGTACTTC
TRBJ2-1	NA	TRBV6-4	TRBD1	CASSDSKGQGYNEQFF	TGTGCCAGCAGTGACTCGAAGGGACAGGGATACAATGAGCAGTTCTTC
TRBJ2-1	NA	TRBV5-6	TRBD2	CASSLAWLAGRNNEQFF	TGTGCCAGCAGCTTGGCCTGGCTAGCGGGACGAAACAATGAGCAGTTCTTC
TRBJ2-5	NA	TRBV29-1	NA	CSVETGIGETQYF	TGCAGCGTTGAAACGGGTATCGGAGAGACCCAGTACTTC
TRBJ2-2	NA	TRBV6-5	NA	CASSSPGTGELFF	TGTGCCAGCAGTTCCCCAGGCACCGGGGAGCTGTTTTTT
TRBJ2-7	NA	TRBV19	TRBD1	CASSAGTVSYEQYF	TGTGCCAGTAGCGCCGGGACAGTTTCCTACGAGCAGTACTTC
TRBJ2-7	NA	TRBV27	TRBD2	CASSPLAGAHEQYF	TGTGCCAGCAGTCCACTAGCGGGAGCCCACGAGCAGTACTTC
TRBJ2-2	NA	TRBV30	NA	CAWSLRQQANTGELFF	TGTGCCTGGAGCCTCCGGCAACAGGCGAACACCGGGGAGCTGTTTTTT
TRBJ2-3	few	TRBV11-3	TRBD2	CASSLLAGGTDTQYF	TGTGCCAGCAGCCTACTAGCGGGAGGCACAGATACGCAGTATTTT
TRBJ2-5	NA	TRBV5-1	TRBD2	CASSWRGRRETQYF	TGCGCCAGCAGCTGGCGCGGGAGACGGGAGACCCAGTACTTC
TRBJ2-1	NA	TRBV13	TRBD2	CASSFLLAGGMVTYNEQFF	TGTGCCAGCAGCTTTTTACTAGCGGGAGGGATGGTCACCTACAATGAGCAGTTCTTC
TRBJ2-1	few	TRBV19	NA	CASSIGGLEGPFF	TGTGCCAGTAGTATCGGAGGGCTTGAAGGGCCGTTCTTC
TRBJ2-1	NA	TRBV9	NA	CASSVDSPDNEQFF	TGTGCCAGCAGCGTTGACTCCCCTGATAATGAGCAGTTCTTC